Following are 14 T cell receptor beta chains from one sample sequenced in a study of T-cell reconstitution after alpha-beta-depleted transplantation in children. This sample's TCRbeta library carried unique molecular identifier barcodes. TCRdb independently ran MiXCR on the PCR reads; one entry per CDR3 protein. The sample has about a million distinct CDR3 sequences; roughly 29% are singletons. The sample consisted of PBMCs, mostly from graft donor cells, taken 360 days after TCRalphabeta/CD19-depleted stem cell transplant. These receptors all come from a boy under two years old who had a stem cell transplant for SCID, so the T cells may come from the graft donor.

The sample holds many counts of this clonotype. This chain links TRBV3-1 with TRBJ2-5; D unclear. From germline, CDR1 is LGHDT and CDR2 YNNKEL (reference sequence). Deletions cut 4 bases from V and 5 bases from J, with 14 bases between. The CDR3 contains 14 residues. This chain's CDR3 is CASSRPQARETQYF. The CDR3, as DNA: TGTGCCAGCAGCCGACCCCAGGCTCGGGAGACCCAGTACTTC.

This clonotype showed up just a few times. CDR3 nucleotide sequence: TGTGCCAGCAGCTGGGACAGGGGGCTTGTGAGCTCCTACGAGCAGTACTTC. Amino acids: CASSWDRGLVSSYEQYF. The rearrangement uses TRBV5-4 and TRBJ2-7; 12 bases align to TRBD1. V lost 3 bases to trimming and J lost 0 bases; unmatched junction nucleotides: 7. The CDR3 contains 17 residues. Germline CDR1 reads SGHNT; CDR2 reads YYREEE (reference sequence).

This clonotype was recorded many times. CDR3 nucleotide sequence: TGCGCCAGCAGCTTGAGGCTAGCGGGGAACCAAGAGACCCAGTACTTC. Its protein product is CASSLRLAGNQETQYF. This chain joins TRBV5-1 and TRBJ2-5; TRBD2 matches 9 bases. The CDR3 totals 16 residues. Germline values: CDR1 SGHRS, CDR2 YFSETQ. J was trimmed by 0 bases and V by 1 base; bases with no gene match: 4.

A few counts support this clonotype. The chain joins TRBV12-3 or TRBV12-4 to TRBJ2-3, with a weak D call TRBD1 (5 bases). The CDR3 length is 17 residues. The ends were cut back, 4 bases at V and 4 bases at J, with 21 bases in the middle. In DNA form, the CDR3 reads TGTGCCAGCAGTTCCCGTGGGGCTAGACTGAGGCCAGATACGCAGTATTTT. Protein product: CASSSRGARLRPDTQYF.

The table lists this clonotype with a few counts. V and J are TRBV7-8 and TRBJ2-1; 15 nucleotides align to TRBD2. Germline V CDR1 and CDR2: SGHVS, FQNEAQ. CDR3 length: 16 residues. With 5 bases clipped from V and 8 bases from J, the junction kept 7 bases outside the gene matches. The CDR3 is CASSRRTSGGAHEQFF. CDR3 nucleotide sequence: TGTGCCAGCAGCCGCCGGACTAGCGGGGGGGCCCATGAGCAGTTCTTC.

The V gene is TRBV2, the J gene TRBJ2-7, with TRBD1 matching over 11 bases. The CDR3 has 13 residues. Germline V gene lookup returns CDR1 SNHLY and CDR2 FYNNEI. J was trimmed by 4 bases and V by 8 bases; bases with no gene match: 4. CDR3 sequence (DNA): TGTGCCAGCGCCCGGGACAGGGGGTACGAGCAGTACTTC. This encodes CASARDRGYEQYF.

This clonotype was seen a few times. The V call is TRBV4-2, the J call TRBJ2-7, with 7 bases that match TRBD1. Trimming at V came to 1 base and at J to 3 bases, leaving 6 bases not matched to a gene. The CDR3 extends over 15 amino acids. The V gene's germline CDR1 is LGHNA and CDR2 YNFKEQ. CDR3 region: CASSQARSGGYEQYF. The CDR3 DNA is TGTGCCAGCAGCCAAGCGAGGTCAGGGGGCTACGAGCAGTACTTC.

The chain has TRBV6-5 and TRBJ1-1, with D possibly matching TRBD1 (5 bases). CDR3 size: 15 residues. Germline assignment: CDR1 MNHEY and CDR2 SVGAGI. Trimming removed 4 bases at V and 1 base at J, with 13 bases between. The CDR3 is CASSSGWGWNTEAFF. As DNA, the CDR3 is TGTGCCAGCAGTTCCGGCTGGGGGTGGAACACTGAAGCTTTCTTT.

The J gene is TRBJ1-5, the V gene TRBV2; a weak D match, TRBD1 (5 bases). The V end was cut by 6 bases, the J end by 6 bases, with 15 bases between. CDR1 is SNHLY and CDR2 is FYNNEI in the germline V gene. The CDR3 extends over 14 amino acids. CDR3 sequence (DNA): TGTGCCAGCAGAGGGACCTCTGAGGGTCAGCCCCAGCATTTT. It specifies CASRGTSEGQPQHF.

In this sample, this clonotype turned up many times. The V gene is TRBV29-1, the J gene TRBJ2-5; no reliable D call. V was clipped by 6 bases and J by 3 bases, with 8 bases between them. The germline gives CDR1 SQVTM, CDR2 ANQGSEA. This CDR3 contains 11 residues. The CDR3 region has the DNA TGCAGCGTCGAACCCGAAGAGACCCAGTACTTC. It is translated as CSVEPEETQYF.

This clonotype was counted many times. An end of the junction differs from the germline gene, which may be a read error. This sequence joins TRBV5-1 and TRBJ2-7; 9 positions agree with TRBD1. Per germline, CDR1 SGHRS and CDR2 YFSETQ. The CDR3 contains 14 residues. In DNA, the CDR3 is TGTGCCAGCAGTTTCCGGGACAGGGACTACGAGCAGTACTTC. The encoded protein is CASSFRDRDYEQYF.

This clonotype was picked up many times. This chain connects TRBV2 to TRBJ2-2, with D possibly matching TRBD2 (5 bases). V lost 6 bases and J 4 bases, leaving 15 bases between the germline ends. CDR1 and CDR2 (germline): SNHLY, FYNNEI. CDR3 length: 15 residues. As DNA, the CDR3 is TGTGCCAGCAGCGGAGGACGGTTTCGCACCGGGGAGCTGTTTTTT. It is translated as CASSGGRFRTGELFF.

This clonotype occurred many times. The gene calls are TRBV20-1 and TRBJ2-3, with 7 nucleotides matching TRBD1. Trimming removed 3 bases from V and 0 bases from J; junction bases left unmatched: 3. Germline CDR1 reads DFQATT; CDR2 reads SNEGSKA (reference sequence). The CDR3 extends over 14 amino acids. As DNA, the CDR3 is TGCAGTGCTAGGCCGGGACAGAGCACAGATACGCAGTATTTT. Translating gives CSARPGQSTDTQYF.

The V call is TRBV10-3, the J call TRBJ1-1; D remains ambiguous. This CDR3 has 13 residues. CDR1 and CDR2 (germline): ENHRY, SYGVKD. V gave up 6 bases and J gave up 11 bases, with 19 bases separating them. CDR3 bases: TGTGCCATCAGCGACACGGGTCCCTCACGCGCTTTCTTT. Its translation: CAISDTGPSRAFF.